These 19 T cell receptor beta chains were all obtained from the same sample, sequenced in a study of cytomegalovirus exposure and HLA in healthy donors. PCR employed 60 Vbeta and 13 Jbeta primers. TCRdb keeps only in-frame clones here, not all; method: immunoSEQ multiplex PCR. The repertoire has 150,000 to 200,000 clones, roughly 82% of them found once; the top ten carry more than 1.3%. The sample was PBMCs. The receptors were sampled from a girl aged 10-17 years in good health and CMV-seropositive.

This clone was counted only a few times. The chain has TRBV2 and TRBJ2-7; the D is unclear. Germline CDR1 SNHLY, CDR2 FYNNEI. V was clipped by 4 bases and J by 1 base, with 8 bases between them. CDR3 length: 13 residues. CDR3 in DNA: TGTGCCAGCAGTGGACGAGGTTCCTACGAGCAGTACTTC. It encodes CASSGRGSYEQYF.

CDR3 bases: TGTGCCAGCAGTCGCGGCAGGGGGCCTAGCTTCTATGGCTACACCTTC. Encoded protein: CASSRGRGPSFYGYTF. This chain links TRBV6-8 with TRBJ1-2, with 8 bases fitting TRBD1. CDR1 MNHGY and CDR2 SAAAGT come from the germline V gene. The CDR3 contains 16 residues. With 5 bases clipped from V and 4 bases from J, the junction kept 12 bases outside the gene matches.

This clone was counted between two and nine times. The chain recombines TRBV6-1 with TRBJ2-2; 10 bases agree with TRBD2. Germline assignment: CDR1 MNHNS and CDR2 SASEGT. This CDR3 is 16 amino acids long. After removal of 4 bases from V and 6 bases from J, the junction contained 8 bases not matched to a gene. The CDR3 DNA reads as TGTGCCAGCAGTGTTCTTAGCGGGAGGCGACCCGGGGAGCTGTTTTTT. This translates into CASSVLSGRRPGELFF.

This chain joins TRBV30 and TRBJ2-3; D is unresolved. In germline, CDR1 is GTSNPN, CDR2 SVGIG (reference sequence). Trimming stripped 5 bases from V and 4 bases from J, with 10 bases between. This CDR3 comprises 12 residues. This CDR3 reads CAWDYRADTQYF. CDR3 in DNA: TGTGCCTGGGATTATCGGGCAGATACGCAGTATTTT.

About this clone itself: At one end the junction does not follow the germline gene, possibly because of a read error. The chain combines TRBV7-8 with TRBJ2-5, with D perhaps TRBD1 (5 bases). Per the germline V gene, CDR1 is SGHVS and CDR2 is FQNEAQ. The CDR3 is 16 amino acids. The CDR3 DNA follows: TGTGCCAGCAGCTTATCTTGGACAATCAGCCAAGAGGCCCAGTACTTC. Residues: CASSLSWTISQEAQYF. Drawing the rest from reference TRBV7-8 and TRBJ2-5, the complete variable domain is GAGVSQSPRYKVAKRGQDVALRCDPISGHVSLFWYQQALGQGPEFLTYFQNEAQLDKSGLPSDRFFAERPEGSVSTLKIQRTQQEDSAVYLCASSLSWTISQEAQYFGPGTRLLVL.

The chain has TRBV5-1 and TRBJ2-7; TRBD1 aligns across 9 bases. V shed 4 bases, J shed 6 bases, and the junction held 8 bases outside the gene matches. Germline CDR1 reads SGHRS; CDR2 reads YFSETQ. CDR3 size: 14 residues. The CDR3 loop reads CASSPGTGLGEQYF. The CDR3 DNA reads as TGCGCCAGCAGCCCAGGGACAGGGTTAGGCGAGCAGTACTTC.

The chain carries TRBV7-6 and TRBJ2-1, with TRBD2 identical over 9 bases. V was pared by 4 bases and J by 6 bases, with 13 bases of the junction left unmatched. This CDR3 has 17 residues. Germline V gene data show CDR1 as SGHVS and CDR2 as FNYEAQ. The CDR3 DNA follows: TGTGCCAGCAGCTCCACGGGGGCTAGCGGGAAACTCAATGAGCAGTTCTTC. It is translated as CASSSTGASGKLNEQFF.

This clone was observed once. The V gene is TRBV18, the J gene TRBJ2-6, with D tentatively TRBD2 (6 bases). Trimming removed 3 bases at V and 0 bases at J, with 12 bases between. The germline gives CDR1 KGHSH, CDR2 LQKENI. The CDR3 consists of 17 residues. DNA of the CDR3: TGTGCCAGCTCACCCTCTATGGGGGGCTCTGGGGCCAACGTCCTGACTTTC. It translates to CASSPSMGGSGANVLTF.

This clone was picked up a small number of times. The chain joins TRBV27 to TRBJ2-7, with 7 bases identical to TRBD2. Germline CDR1 MNHEY, CDR2 SMNVEV (reference sequence). The CDR3 sequence is 16 residues long. Germline trimming cut 5 bases from V and 6 bases from J; bases unmatched to any gene: 16. CDR3 bases: TGTGCCAGCAGTCCCCGCCCGGCTAGCGGTTTTTCCGAGCAGTACTTC. Amino acid sequence: CASSPRPASGFSEQYF.

V usage is TRBV6-4 and J usage is TRBJ2-5, with 8 bases fitting TRBD2. Trimming cost V 4 bases and J 2 bases; bases outside gene matches: 6. The germline gives CDR1 MRHNA, CDR2 SNTAGT. This CDR3 contains 15 residues. The CDR3 DNA is TGTGCCAGCAGTGCCTTCGGGGGGGGACAAGAGACCCAGTACTTC. This gives the protein CASSAFGGGQETQYF.

CDR3 nucleotide sequence: TGTGCCAGCAAACTCATCGGGTGGAGCAATCAGCCCCAGCATTTT. Translated, it gives CASKLIGWSNQPQHF. This sequence joins TRBV27 and TRBJ1-5; D gene unclear. The CDR3 consists of 15 residues. CDR1 MNHEY and CDR2 SMNVEV come from the germline V gene (reference sequence). V dropped 7 bases and J dropped 1 base, with 14 bases sitting between them.

The V and J genes are TRBV29-1 and TRBJ1-1; TRBD1 matches 11 bases. The CDR3 extends over 14 amino acids. Germline CDR1 SQVTM, CDR2 ANQGSEA. With V trimmed by 3 bases and J by 6 bases, 6 bases remained unmatched. CDR3 sequence: CSVERDRGTAEAFF. CDR3 sequence (DNA): TGCAGCGTTGAGCGGGACAGGGGGACCGCTGAAGCTTTCTTT.

The chain links TRBV5-4 to TRBJ2-3; D gene uncertain. There are 14 residues in the CDR3. Germline assignment: CDR1 SGHNT and CDR2 YYREEE (reference sequence). Trimming removed 4 bases at V and 0 bases at J, with 9 bases between. In nucleotides, the CDR3 is TGTGCCAGCAGCGAGGCAACTAGCACAGATACGCAGTATTTT. As protein: CASSEATSTDTQYF.

The genes are TRBV29-1 and TRBJ1-1, with TRBD1 identical over 7 bases. Germline V gene lookup returns CDR1 SQVTM and CDR2 ANQGSEA. This CDR3 region has 12 residues. The trim removed 3 bases at V and 6 bases at J, leaving 4 bases unmatched. CDR3 amino acids: CSVETGWAEAFF. CDR3 bases: TGCAGCGTTGAGACAGGGTGGGCTGAAGCTTTCTTT.

The V call is TRBV5-6, the J call TRBJ1-3; D unclear. V shed 3 bases and J shed 0 bases, with 7 bases lying between them. Germline CDR1 SGHDT, CDR2 YYEEEE. The CDR3 consists of 14 residues. This CDR3 reads CASSSPSSGNTIYF. Here the CDR3 DNA reads TGTGCCAGCAGCTCCCCTAGCTCTGGAAACACCATATATTTT.

This clone was seen only a few times. The rearrangement joins TRBV5-4 to TRBJ2-2, with TRBD1 identical over 11 bases. The trim removed 4 bases at V and 3 bases at J, leaving 5 bases unmatched. Germline CDR1 SGHNT, CDR2 YYREEE (reference sequence). The length of the CDR3 is 16 residues. The CDR3 here is CASSLRDRGDTGELFF. The CDR3 DNA reads TGTGCCAGCAGCCTGCGGGACAGGGGGGACACCGGGGAGCTGTTTTTT.

This clone is a singleton in its sample. The genes are TRBV2 and TRBJ2-1, with 9 bases lining up with TRBD1. The V and J ends lost 6 bases and 4 bases, in that order; junction bases with no gene match: 7. Per germline, CDR1 SNHLY and CDR2 FYNNEI. The CDR3 has 15 residues. The CDR3 region is CASSPQGASYNEQFF. The CDR3 DNA reads TGTGCCAGCAGCCCACAGGGGGCTTCGTACAATGAGCAGTTCTTC.

This chain uses TRBV5-1 with TRBJ1-4; the D is unclear. CDR1 and CDR2 from the germline V gene are SGHRS and YFSETQ. The CDR3 is made up of 14 amino acids. V was pared by 0 bases and J by 4 bases, with 7 bases between. CDR3 residues: CASSLATYNEKLFF. CDR3 DNA: TGCGCCAGCAGCTTGGCGACTTATAATGAAAAACTGTTTTTT.

The chain carries TRBV28 and TRBJ1-2; the D is unclear. V gave up 6 bases and J gave up 3 bases, with 17 bases separating them. The germline CDR1 and CDR2 sequences are MDHEN and SYDVKM. The CDR3 is 15 amino acids. The CDR3 DNA reads TGTGCCAGCAGCCCCATTGAGATTTTGGACTATGGCTACACCTTC. This translates into CASSPIEILDYGYTF.